This T cell receptor beta chain came from a study of blood T cell repertoires in COVID-19 (TCRdb year 2020). As for the study more broadly: Samples from collaborators originated in the United States, Italy and Spain and spanned both the acute and convalescent phases of COVID-19. The material from the prospective study consisted of cDNA or gDNA derived from T cells, B-cell-depleted T cells, or PBMCs. The dataset comprised deeply sampled blood TCRbeta repertoires from subjects exposed to, actively infected with, or recovered from COVID-19. A freely available public database, intended as a resource for researchers studying the immune response to SARS-CoV-2, is where the repertoires were released. The samples were drawn from the first 160 participants of the ongoing ImmuneRACE study and from 1,254 subjects provided by 6 global collaborators. Nearly every sample came with metadata listing a de-identified subject ID, COVID-19 status, age in years and sex. Where HLA class I and class II types were available, the types were taken from metadata supplied by the sample provider, not from assay-based typing. Results and caveats for the whole study, not just this receptor: The amount of clinical and demographic metadata varied by source and participant and was provided uncurated.

V was cut back by 1 base and J by 3 bases, leaving a gap of 10 bases between them. Spanning cysteine to phenylalanine, the CDR3 consists of 14 amino acids. CDR3 DNA is the only sequence kept; it has 42 bases, read in frame from the first base. Looking up the germline V gene yields CDR1 MNHNS and CDR2 SASEGT. Each collaborating institution followed its own protocols to collect whole blood in K2EDTA tubes. For TCRbeta analysis, collaborator samples were shipped as frozen whole blood, as isolated PBMCs, or as DNA extracted from either sample type. This clone was counted only a few times. What this receptor recognizes is not known. It has no much larger one-base neighbor in the sample; base qualities were not kept. TCRbeta CDR3 regions were amplified from genomic DNA using the immunoSEQ Assay, a bias-controlled multiplex PCR. The study's own analysis went as follows. The number of nucleated cells in each sample was estimated by amplification of reference gene primers within the assay. Sequence reads were collapsed and filtered to measure the absolute abundance of every unique TCRbeta CDR3 rearrangement. For each sample, productive Simpson clonality was calculated as the square root of Simpson's diversity index over productive rearrangements. TCRdb took over this immuneACCESS table, retaining in-frame rearrangements with V and J assigned. Such tables are incomplete; in checked studies, under half of the missing clones stem from an unresolved V gene, and the remainder is unexplained. V, J and clone size derive from that table, while D and trimming were established from the DNA sequence. The sample has about 160,000 clones on record, 85% of them singletons. About 1% of the sample is in the top ten clones.

The sequence was collected from a man between 40 and 49 years old with acute or convalescent COVID-19. The chain employs TRBV6-1 and TRBJ2-7; the D gene is unclear. What was sequenced was peripheral blood. The DNA reads as follows: TGTGCCAGCAGTGAAGAAGTCGGCGGCTACGAGCAGTACTTC. Its amino acids are CASSEEVGGYEQYF.